A selection of T cell receptor beta chains follows, all from one sample in a study of CD8 T cells in Susac syndrome. MiXCR, applied by TCRdb to the immunoSEQ multiplex PCR reads, yields one record per CDR3 protein. The sample includes some 130,000 distinct CDR3 sequences, 95% of them seen just once. The specimen was CD8+ T cells from PBMCs. The receptor set was obtained from a human donor with Susac syndrome. CDR3s include the opening cysteine and the closing phenylalanine or tryptophan. Size is stated for part of the rows, as once, few or many counts, or as a class when the clone is expanded.

V,size,CDR3
TRBV19,.,CASSTNRETQYF
TRBV28,.,CASRQGQPQHF
TRBV27,.,CASSSLARSDGYTF
TRBV13,.,CASSLQSGSYEQYF
TRBV29-1,.,CSVGLADSGANVLTF
TRBV2,once,CASFQILGGYTF
TRBV4-1,.,CASSQVVTSGSQYF
TRBV13,.,CASGSGDYNEQFF
TRBV28,.,CASSLGQRDGYTF
TRBV13,.,CASSSEDRGGAFF
TRBV29-1,.,CSVEALSSRKYF
TRBV7-9,.,CASSFLAGRTGELFF
TRBV11-3,.,CASSFPQEGVYEQYF
TRBV28,.,CASRPPGRVYEQYF
TRBV4-1,.,CASRREGGGQPQHF
TRBV12-3/TRBV12-4,once,CASSKFRQAHYGYTF
TRBV12-3/TRBV12-4,.,CASSLGTGVWQYF
TRBV9,.,CASSQDGGLAEAFF
TRBV27,.,CASRPHDSNTEAFF
TRBV4-1,.,CASSQDSQVPRPYEQYF
TRBV29-1,.,CSVDGPYNEQFF
TRBV13,.,CASSRGRANEQYF
TRBV9,.,CASSPLTGMNTEAFF
TRBV6-1,.,CASNLRGTDYEQYF